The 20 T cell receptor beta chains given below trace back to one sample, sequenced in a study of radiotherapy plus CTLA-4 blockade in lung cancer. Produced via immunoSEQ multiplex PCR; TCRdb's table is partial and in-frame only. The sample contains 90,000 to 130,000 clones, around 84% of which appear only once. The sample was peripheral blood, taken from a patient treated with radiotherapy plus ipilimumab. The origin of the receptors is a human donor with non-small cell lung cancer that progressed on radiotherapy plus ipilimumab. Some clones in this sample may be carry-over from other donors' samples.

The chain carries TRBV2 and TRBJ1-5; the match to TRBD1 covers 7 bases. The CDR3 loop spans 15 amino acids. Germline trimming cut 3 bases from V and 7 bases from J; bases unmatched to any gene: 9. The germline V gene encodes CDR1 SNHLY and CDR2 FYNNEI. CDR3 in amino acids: CASSEPRGGGQPQHF. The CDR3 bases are TGTGCCAGCAGTGAGCCTAGAGGGGGCGGGCAGCCCCAGCATTTT.

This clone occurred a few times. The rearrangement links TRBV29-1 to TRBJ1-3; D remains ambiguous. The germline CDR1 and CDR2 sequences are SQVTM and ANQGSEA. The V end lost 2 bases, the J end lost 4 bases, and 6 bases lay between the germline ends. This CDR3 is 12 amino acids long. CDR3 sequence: CSVESAGNTIYF. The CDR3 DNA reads TGCAGCGTTGAATCGGCGGGAAACACCATATATTTT. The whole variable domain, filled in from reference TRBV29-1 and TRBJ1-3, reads SAVISQKPSRDICQRGTSLTIQCQVDSQVTMMFWYRQQPGQSLTLIATANQGSEATYESGFVIDKFPISRPNLTFSTLTVSNMSPEDSSIYLCSVESAGNTIYFGEGSWLTVV.

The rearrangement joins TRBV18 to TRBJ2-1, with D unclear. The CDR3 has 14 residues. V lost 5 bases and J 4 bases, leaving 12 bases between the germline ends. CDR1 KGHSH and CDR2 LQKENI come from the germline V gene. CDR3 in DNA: TGTGCCAGCTCAGTTTCAAATCAATACAATGAGCAGTTCTTC. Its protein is CASSVSNQYNEQFF.

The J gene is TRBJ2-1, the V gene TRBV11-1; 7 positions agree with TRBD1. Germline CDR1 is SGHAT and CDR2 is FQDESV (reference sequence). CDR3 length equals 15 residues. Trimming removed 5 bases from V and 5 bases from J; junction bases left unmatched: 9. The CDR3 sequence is CASSVGTDSNNEQFF. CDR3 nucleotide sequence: TGTGCCAGCAGCGTAGGGACAGATAGTAACAATGAGCAGTTCTTC.

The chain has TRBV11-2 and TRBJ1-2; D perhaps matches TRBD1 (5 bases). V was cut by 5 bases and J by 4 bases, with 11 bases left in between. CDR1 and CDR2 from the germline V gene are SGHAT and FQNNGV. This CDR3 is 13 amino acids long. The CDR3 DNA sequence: TGTGCCAGCAGCCCGGGGGGGGTCTATGGCTACACCTTC. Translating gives CASSPGGVYGYTF.

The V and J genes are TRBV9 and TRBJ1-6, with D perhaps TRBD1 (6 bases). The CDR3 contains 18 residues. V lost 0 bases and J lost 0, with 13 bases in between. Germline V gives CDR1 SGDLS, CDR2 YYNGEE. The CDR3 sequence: CASSVAGGRSSYNSPLHF. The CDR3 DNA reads TGTGCCAGCAGCGTAGCGGGGGGCAGAAGCTCCTATAATTCACCCCTCCACTTT.

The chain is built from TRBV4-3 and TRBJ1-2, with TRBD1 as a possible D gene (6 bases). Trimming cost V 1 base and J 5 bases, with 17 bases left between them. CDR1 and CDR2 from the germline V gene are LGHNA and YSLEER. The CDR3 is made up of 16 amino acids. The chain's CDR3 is CASSQVEGDARYGYTF. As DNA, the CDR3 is TGCGCCAGCAGCCAAGTGGAGGGGGACGCCCGGTATGGCTACACCTTC.

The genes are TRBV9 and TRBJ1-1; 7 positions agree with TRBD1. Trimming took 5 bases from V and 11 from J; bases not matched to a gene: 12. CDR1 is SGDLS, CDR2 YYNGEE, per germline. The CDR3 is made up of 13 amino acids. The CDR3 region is CASSAQGNGAAFF. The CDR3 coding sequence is TGTGCCAGCAGTGCACAGGGGAATGGTGCGGCTTTCTTT.

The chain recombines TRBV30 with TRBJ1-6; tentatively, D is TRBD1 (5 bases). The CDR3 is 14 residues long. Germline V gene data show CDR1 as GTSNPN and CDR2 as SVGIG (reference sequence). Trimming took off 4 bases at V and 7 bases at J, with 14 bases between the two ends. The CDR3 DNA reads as TGTGCCTGGAAAAAGGGGCTGGCGAATTCACCCCTCCACTTT. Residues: CAWKKGLANSPLHF.

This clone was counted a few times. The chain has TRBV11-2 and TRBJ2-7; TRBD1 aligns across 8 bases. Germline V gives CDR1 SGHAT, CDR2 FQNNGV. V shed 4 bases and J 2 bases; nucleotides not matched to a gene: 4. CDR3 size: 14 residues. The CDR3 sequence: CASSSQTGAYEQYF. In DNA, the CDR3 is TGTGCCAGCAGCTCCCAGACAGGGGCCTACGAGCAGTACTTC.

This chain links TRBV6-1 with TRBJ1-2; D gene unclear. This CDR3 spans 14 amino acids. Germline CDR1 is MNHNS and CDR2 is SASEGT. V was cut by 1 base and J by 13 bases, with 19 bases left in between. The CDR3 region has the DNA TGTGCCAGCAGTGAAGGCCCAGTATACCCGGGTGCCACCTTC. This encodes CASSEGPVYPGATF.

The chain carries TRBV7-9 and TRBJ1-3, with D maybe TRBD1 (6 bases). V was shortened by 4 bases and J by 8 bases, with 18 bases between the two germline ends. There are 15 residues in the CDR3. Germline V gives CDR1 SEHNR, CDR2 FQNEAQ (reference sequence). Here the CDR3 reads CASSSTGHPMDTIYF. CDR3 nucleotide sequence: TGTGCCAGCAGCTCAACGGGACACCCGATGGACACCATATATTTT.

The CDR3 DNA is TGTGCCTGGAGTGTAACGGGGTGCGAGCAGTACTTC. This sequence encodes CAWSVTGCEQYF. The chain links TRBV30 to TRBJ2-5; the D gene is possibly TRBD2 (5 bases). The better agreement between TRBJ2-7 and the DNA end casts doubt on the J call. The CDR3 extends over 12 amino acids. Germline V CDR1 and CDR2: GTSNPN, SVGIG (reference sequence).

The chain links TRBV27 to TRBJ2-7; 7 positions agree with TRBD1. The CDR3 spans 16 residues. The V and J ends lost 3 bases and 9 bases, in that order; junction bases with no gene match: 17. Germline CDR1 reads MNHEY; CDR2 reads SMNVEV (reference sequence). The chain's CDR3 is CASSFTPRDSVRVQYF. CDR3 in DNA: TGTGCCAGCAGTTTCACGCCCCGGGACAGTGTACGAGTGCAGTACTTC.

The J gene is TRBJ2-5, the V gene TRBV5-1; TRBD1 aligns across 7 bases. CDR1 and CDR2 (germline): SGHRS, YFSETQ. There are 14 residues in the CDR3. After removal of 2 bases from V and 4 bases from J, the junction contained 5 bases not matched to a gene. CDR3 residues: CASSFTGVIETQYF. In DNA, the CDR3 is TGCGCCAGCAGCTTCACAGGGGTGATAGAGACCCAGTACTTC.

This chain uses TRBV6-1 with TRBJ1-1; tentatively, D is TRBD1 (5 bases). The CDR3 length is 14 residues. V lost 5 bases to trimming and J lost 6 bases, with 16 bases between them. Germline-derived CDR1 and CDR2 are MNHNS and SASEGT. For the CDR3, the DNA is TGTGCCAGCAGTCAATCCACAGGCCGCCCTGAAGCTTTCTTT. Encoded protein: CASSQSTGRPEAFF.

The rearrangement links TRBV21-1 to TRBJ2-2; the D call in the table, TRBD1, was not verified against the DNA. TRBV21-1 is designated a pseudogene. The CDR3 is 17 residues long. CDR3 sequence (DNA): TGTGCCTTGGGACAGGGTAATTCCCCGAAGAACACCGGGGAGCTGTTTTTT. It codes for CALGQGNSPKNTGELFF.

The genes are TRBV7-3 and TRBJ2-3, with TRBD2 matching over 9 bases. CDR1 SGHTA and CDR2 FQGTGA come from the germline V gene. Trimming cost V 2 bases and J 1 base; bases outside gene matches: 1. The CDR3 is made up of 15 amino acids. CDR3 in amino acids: CASSLLAGRTDTQYF. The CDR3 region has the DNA TGTGCCAGCAGCTTACTAGCGGGGCGCACAGATACGCAGTATTTT.

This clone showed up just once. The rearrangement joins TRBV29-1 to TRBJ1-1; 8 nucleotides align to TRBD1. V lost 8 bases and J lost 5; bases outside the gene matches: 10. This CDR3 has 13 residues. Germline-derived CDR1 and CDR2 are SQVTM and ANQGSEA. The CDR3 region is CSFHRGSNTEAFF. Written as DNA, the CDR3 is TGCAGCTTCCACAGGGGGTCGAATACTGAAGCTTTCTTT.

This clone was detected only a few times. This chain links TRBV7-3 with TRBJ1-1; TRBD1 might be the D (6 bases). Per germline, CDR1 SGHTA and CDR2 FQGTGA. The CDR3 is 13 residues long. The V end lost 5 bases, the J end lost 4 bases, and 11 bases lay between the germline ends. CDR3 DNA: TGTGCCAGCAGCCGAGGAGGGGGCACTGAAGCTTTCTTT. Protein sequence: CASSRGGGTEAFF.